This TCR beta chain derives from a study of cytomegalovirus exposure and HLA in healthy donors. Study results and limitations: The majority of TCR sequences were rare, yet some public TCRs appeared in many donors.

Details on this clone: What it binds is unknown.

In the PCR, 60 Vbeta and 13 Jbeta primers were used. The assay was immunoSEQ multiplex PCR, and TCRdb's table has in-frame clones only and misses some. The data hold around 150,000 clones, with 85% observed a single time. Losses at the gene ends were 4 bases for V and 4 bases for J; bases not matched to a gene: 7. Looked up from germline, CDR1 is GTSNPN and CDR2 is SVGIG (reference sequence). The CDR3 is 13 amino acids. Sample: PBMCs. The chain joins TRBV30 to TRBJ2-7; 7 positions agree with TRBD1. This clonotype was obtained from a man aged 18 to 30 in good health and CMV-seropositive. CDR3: CAWNMDRSYEQYF. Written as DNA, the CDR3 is TGTGCCTGGAACATGGACAGGAGTTACGAGCAGTACTTC. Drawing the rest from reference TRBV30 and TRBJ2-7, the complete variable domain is SQTIHQWPATLVQPVGSPLSLECTVEGTSNPNLYWYRQAAGRGLQLLFYSVGIGQISSEVPQNLSASRPQDRQFILSSKKLLLSDSGFYLCAWNMDRSYEQYFGPGTRLTVT.